These 2 T cell receptor beta chains were sequenced from one sample in a study of cytomegalovirus exposure and HLA in healthy donors. It was with 60 Vbeta and 13 Jbeta primers that the PCR ran. The assay was immunoSEQ multiplex PCR, and TCRdb's table has in-frame clones only and misses some. The table records nearly 300,000 clones, roughly 89% of them present only once. Material: PBMCs. The receptors derive from a man aged 35 to 55 in good health and CMV-seropositive.

V gene TRBV10-3 combines with J gene TRBJ1-4; 8 positions agree with TRBD1. CDR3 length: 13 residues. Germline values: CDR1 ENHRY, CDR2 SYGVKD. The V gene end was trimmed by 3 bases and the J gene end by 6 bases; junction bases not matched to a gene: 0. CDR3 residues: CAISEQGDEKLFF. In DNA, the CDR3 is TGTGCCATCAGTGAACAGGGGGATGAAAAACTGTTTTTT.

The table lists this clone with a count of one. J is TRBJ1-1 and V is TRBV19; a weak D match, TRBD1 (5 bases). V was clipped by 5 bases and J by 1 base, with 17 bases between them. Germline CDR1 reads LNHDA; CDR2 reads SQIVND (reference sequence). The CDR3 extends over 16 amino acids. CDR3 sequence: CASSPGLQPANTEAFF. The CDR3 DNA is TGTGCCAGTAGTCCGGGACTCCAGCCTGCGAACACTGAAGCTTTCTTT.